The 5 T cell receptor beta chains below all came from one sample that was sequenced in a study of control samples from healthy donors and cancer patients. The repertoire was sequenced with immunoSEQ multiplex PCR; TCRdb's copy has only in-frame clones and lacks some. The profile shows about 170,000 clones, 91% of them singletons. The sample consisted of blood. These receptors were obtained from a woman under 40 in good health.

The chain uses TRBV9 and TRBJ2-2; D gene unclear. The CDR3 extends over 13 amino acids. V lost 0 bases and J 6 bases, leaving 6 bases between the germline ends. CDR1 is SGDLS and CDR2 is YYNGEE in the germline V gene. CDR3 in DNA: TGTGCCAGCAGCGTAGTCCAGGCCGGGGAGCTGTTTTTT. This encodes CASSVVQAGELFF. The full variable domain, completed using reference TRBV9 and TRBJ2-2, is DSGVTQTPKHLITATGQRVTLRCSPRSGDLSVYWYQQSLDQGLQFLIQYYNGEERAKGNILERFSAQQFPDLHSELNLSSLELGDSALYFCASSVVQAGELFFGEGSRLTVL.

This chain links TRBV6-5 with TRBJ2-7, with a tentative D call TRBD1 (6 bases). The CDR3 runs 14 residues. CDR1 is MNHEY, CDR2 SVGAGI, per germline. V lost 0 bases to trimming and J lost 3 bases, with 9 bases between them. The CDR3 region is CASSYSLGGYEQYF. In nucleotides, the CDR3 is TGTGCCAGCAGTTACTCGTTAGGGGGCTACGAGCAGTACTTC.

The chain recombines TRBV3-1 (or the pseudogene TRBV3-2) with TRBJ1-1; 7 positions agree with TRBD1. The CDR3 is made up of 15 amino acids. J was trimmed by 0 bases and V by 0 bases; bases with no gene match: 1. Germline loops: CDR1 LGHDT, CDR2 YNNKEL (reference sequence). The CDR3 protein is CASSQEGTVNTEAFF. CDR3 nucleotides: TGTGCCAGCAGCCAAGAAGGGACAGTGAACACTGAAGCTTTCTTT.

This sequence joins TRBV5-1 and TRBJ1-1; D is undetermined. Per germline, CDR1 SGHRS and CDR2 YFSETQ. This CDR3 has 11 residues. Trimming stripped 2 bases from V and 7 bases from J, with 6 bases between. The CDR3 DNA follows: TGCGCCAGCAGCTTTGGGCTTGAAGCTTTCTTT. Amino acid sequence: CASSFGLEAFF.

The J gene is TRBJ1-6, the V gene TRBV10-2; D gene uncertain. The CDR3 contains 15 residues. CDR1 is WSHSY and CDR2 is SAAADI in the germline V gene. Trimming took 0 bases from V and 8 from J, leaving 11 bases between them. The CDR3 DNA follows: TGCGCCAGCAGTGAGTCGAGGTCTCCCGATTCACCCCTCCACTTT. As protein: CASSESRSPDSPLHF.